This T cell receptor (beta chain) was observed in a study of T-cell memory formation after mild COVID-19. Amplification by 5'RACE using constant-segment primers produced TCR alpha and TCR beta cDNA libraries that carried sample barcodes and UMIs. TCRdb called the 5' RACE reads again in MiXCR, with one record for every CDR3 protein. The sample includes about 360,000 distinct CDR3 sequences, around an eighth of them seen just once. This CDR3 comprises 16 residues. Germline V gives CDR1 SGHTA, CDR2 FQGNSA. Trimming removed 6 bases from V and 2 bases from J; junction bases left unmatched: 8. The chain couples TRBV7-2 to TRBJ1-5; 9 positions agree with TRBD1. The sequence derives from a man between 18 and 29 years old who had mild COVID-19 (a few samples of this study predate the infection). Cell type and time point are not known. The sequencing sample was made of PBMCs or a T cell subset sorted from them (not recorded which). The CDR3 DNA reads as TGTGCCAGCAGTTCCAGTGGGACAGGGCGCAATCAGCCCCAGCATTTT. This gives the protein CASSSSGTGRNQPQHF.